This T cell receptor beta chain was observed in a study of blood T cell repertoires in COVID-19. Clones were sequenced by immunoSEQ multiplex PCR, and TCRdb holds only the in-frame ones, with some missing. The sample consists of roughly 150,000 clones, 80% to 85% of them appearing once. This CDR3 comprises 16 residues. Trimming took 1 base from V and 5 from J; bases not matched to a gene: 3. Germline assignment: CDR1 SGHNT and CDR2 YYREEE (reference sequence). This clone came up once. This sequence originates from a woman older than 75 with active or convalescent COVID-19. Sample: peripheral blood. The V call is TRBV5-4, the J call TRBJ2-1, with 13 bases that match TRBD2. The CDR3 nucleotides are TGTGCCAGCAGCTTGCCGGGACTAGCGGGAAACAATGAGCAGTTCTTC. It translates to CASSLPGLAGNNEQFF.